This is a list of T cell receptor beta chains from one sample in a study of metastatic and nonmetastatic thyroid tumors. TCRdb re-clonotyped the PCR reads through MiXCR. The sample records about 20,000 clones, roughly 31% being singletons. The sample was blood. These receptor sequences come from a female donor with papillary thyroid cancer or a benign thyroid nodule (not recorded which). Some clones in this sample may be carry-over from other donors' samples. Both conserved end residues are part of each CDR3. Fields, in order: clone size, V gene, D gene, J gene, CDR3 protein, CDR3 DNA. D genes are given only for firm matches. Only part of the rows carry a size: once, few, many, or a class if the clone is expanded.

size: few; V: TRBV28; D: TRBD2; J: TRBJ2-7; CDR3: CASSASGTDLYEQYF; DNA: TGTGCCAGCAGCGCTAGCGGGACAGACCTCTACGAGCAGTACTTC
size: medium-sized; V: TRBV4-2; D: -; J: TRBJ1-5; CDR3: CASSQVAQNQPQHF; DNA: TGTGCCAGCAGCCAAGTAGCGCAAAATCAGCCCCAGCATTTT
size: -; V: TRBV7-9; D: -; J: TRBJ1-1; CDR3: CASSPPSGRAFF; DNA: TGTGCCAGCAGCCCACCCTCAGGTAGGGCTTTCTTT
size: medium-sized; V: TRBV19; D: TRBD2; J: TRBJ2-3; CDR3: CASRGLAETDTQYF; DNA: TGTGCCAGTAGGGGCCTAGCGGAAACAGATACGCAGTATTTT
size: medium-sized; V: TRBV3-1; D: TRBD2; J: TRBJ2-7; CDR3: CASSPRLAGASYEQYF; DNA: TGTGCCAGCAGCCCGCGACTAGCGGGGGCTTCCTACGAGCAGTACTTC
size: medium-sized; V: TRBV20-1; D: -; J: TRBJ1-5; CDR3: CSARGSRHSNQPQHF; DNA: TGCAGTGCTAGAGGATCTCGACATAGCAATCAGCCCCAGCATTTT
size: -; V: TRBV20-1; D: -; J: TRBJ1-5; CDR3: CSAGDSGGYSNQPQHF; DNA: TGCAGTGCTGGGGACTCCGGGGGCTATAGCAATCAGCCCCAGCATTTT
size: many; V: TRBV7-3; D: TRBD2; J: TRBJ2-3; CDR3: CASSLTGTSGSSDTQYF; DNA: TGTGCCAGCAGCTTGACCGGGACTAGCGGGAGCTCAGATACGCAGTATTTT
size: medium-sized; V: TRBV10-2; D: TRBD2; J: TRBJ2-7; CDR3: CASSEPGLARHEQYF; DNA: TGCGCCAGCAGTGAGCCGGGACTAGCGCGTCACGAGCAGTACTTC
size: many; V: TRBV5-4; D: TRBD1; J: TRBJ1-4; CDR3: CASSSSIRGLDEKLFF; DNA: TGTGCCAGCAGCAGTTCAATCAGGGGGCTGGATGAAAAACTGTTTTTT
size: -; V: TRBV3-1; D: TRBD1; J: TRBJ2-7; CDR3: CASSQDLLGTGVSYEQYF; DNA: TGTGCCAGCAGCCAAGACTTGCTTGGGACAGGGGTCTCCTACGAGCAGTACTTC
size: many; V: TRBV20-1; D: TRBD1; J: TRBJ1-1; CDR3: CSATGVGEAFF; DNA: TGCAGTGCCACAGGGGTAGGTGAAGCTTTCTTT
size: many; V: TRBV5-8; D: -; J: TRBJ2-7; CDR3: CASSPRYGVSSYEQYF; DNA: TGTGCCAGCAGCCCCCGGTACGGGGTCAGCTCCTACGAGCAGTACTTC
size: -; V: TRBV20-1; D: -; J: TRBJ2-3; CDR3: CSAREDRITDTQYF; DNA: TGCAGTGCTAGAGAAGATCGGATCACAGATACGCAGTATTTT
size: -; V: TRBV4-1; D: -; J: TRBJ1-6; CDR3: CASSQDAGQGSSPLHF; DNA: TGCGCCAGCAGCCAAGATGCGGGTCAGGGGAGCTCACCCCTCCACTTT
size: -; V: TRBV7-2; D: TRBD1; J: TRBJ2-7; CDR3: CASSSPGQYYEQYF; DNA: TGTGCCAGCAGCTCCCCGGGACAGTACTACGAGCAGTACTTC
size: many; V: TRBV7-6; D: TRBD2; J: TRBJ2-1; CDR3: CASSFASGRGHEQFF; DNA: TGTGCCAGCAGCTTCGCTAGCGGGAGAGGCCATGAGCAGTTCTTC
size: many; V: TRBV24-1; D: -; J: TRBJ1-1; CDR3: CATSGPGTEAFF; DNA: TGTGCCACCTCGGGACCCGGCACTGAAGCTTTCTTT